At least ten counts were recorded for the clone carrying this T cell receptor beta chain. Its antigen is not known. Reverse transcribed after extraction, RNA yielded cDNA as the sequencing template. Sequencing was performed with immunoSEQ multiplex PCR; in TCRdb, only in-frame clones are kept and a portion is missing. The data contain about 210,000 clones, roughly 66% of them singletons. The data derive from a study of CD8+ T cells in alopecia areata. The study, taken as a whole, reports: Higher clonality and more expanded CD8+ clones appeared in lesional than normal scalp.

CDR1 and CDR2 from the germline V gene are WNHNN and SYGVQD (reference sequence). The V end lost 5 bases, the J end lost 7 bases, and 15 bases lay between the germline ends. The length of the CDR3 is 14 residues. As for treatment: oral pan-JAK inhibitor, 5-10 mg twice daily. Sampling of alopecia areata patients yielded lesional scalp punch biopsies as well as peripheral blood. Both CD4+ and CD8+ T cells were separated by sorting PBMCs. This receptor was identified in a human donor with alopecia areata. Sequencing used CD4+ T cells sorted from blood, obtained around week 46, from a patient treated with tofacitinib. V gene TRBV10-1 combines with J gene TRBJ2-1, with D hard to call. The DNA of the CDR3 is TGCGCCAGCAGTCCCGGACCGTTACCTAATGAGCAGTTCTTC. Translated, it gives CASSPGPLPNEQFF.